This TCR beta chain stems from a study of response to subunit inactivated influenza vaccine. Concerning this clonotype itself: Its matching antigen is unknown.

Regarding the study as a whole: Authors suggested each seasonal influenza vaccination recruits few new T cells.

The CDR3 consists of 15 residues. The trim removed 1 base at V and 1 base at J, leaving 5 bases unmatched. Germline CDR1 is DFQATT and CDR2 is SNEGSKA (reference sequence). TCRdb re-called the RT-PCR reads with MiXCR, one entry per CDR3 protein. Of hundreds of thousands of distinct CDR3 sequences in the sample, about 15% are singletons; the top ten hold more than 9%. The clonotype comes from a man in his fifties or sixties who received an inactivated influenza vaccine. The chain carries TRBV20-1 and TRBJ2-5, with 8 bases matching TRBD2. The sequencing here drew on PBMCs from blood, taken about 13 days after vaccination. CDR3 amino acids: CSARGVAGPQETQYF. The CDR3 bases are TGCAGTGCTAGAGGGGTAGCGGGGCCCCAAGAGACCCAGTACTTC.